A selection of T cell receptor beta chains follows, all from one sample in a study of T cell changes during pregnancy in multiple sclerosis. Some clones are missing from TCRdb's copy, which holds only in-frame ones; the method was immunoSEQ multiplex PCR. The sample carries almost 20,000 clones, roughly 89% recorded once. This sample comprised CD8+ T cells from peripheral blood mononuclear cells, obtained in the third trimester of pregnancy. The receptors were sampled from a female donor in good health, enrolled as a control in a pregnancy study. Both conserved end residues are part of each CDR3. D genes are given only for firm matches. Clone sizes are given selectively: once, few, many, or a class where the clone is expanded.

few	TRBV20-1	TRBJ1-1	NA	CIPFGTEAFF	TGCATCCCATTCGGGACTGAAGCTTTCTTT
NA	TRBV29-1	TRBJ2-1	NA	CSVDRYNEQFF	TGCAGCGTTGATCGGTACAATGAGCAGTTCTTC
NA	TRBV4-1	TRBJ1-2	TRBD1	CASSQREPGTGGWLGGYTF	TGCGCCAGCAGCCAGCGTGAACCCGGGACAGGGGGTTGGCTTGGGGGCTACACCTTC
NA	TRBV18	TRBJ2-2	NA	CASSPADYTGELFF	TGTGCCAGCTCTCCTGCAGATTACACCGGGGAGCTGTTTTTT
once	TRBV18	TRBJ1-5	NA	CASSPPGFQPGGNQPQHF	TGTGCCAGCTCACCACCGGGATTCCAGCCCGGGGGGAATCAGCCCCAGCATTTT
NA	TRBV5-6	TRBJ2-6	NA	CASSLGPALPSGANVLTF	TGTGCCAGCAGCTTGGGGCCTGCCCTTCCCTCTGGGGCCAACGTCCTGACTTTC
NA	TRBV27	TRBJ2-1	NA	CASRPRTPYNEQFF	TGTGCCAGCAGGCCGCGGACACCTTACAATGAGCAGTTCTTC
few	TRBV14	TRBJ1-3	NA	CASSQGGRGNTIYF	TGTGCCAGCAGCCAAGGGGGGCGTGGAAACACCATATATTTT
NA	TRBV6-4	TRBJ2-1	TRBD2	CASSDSLAGELFEQFF	TGTGCCAGCAGTGACTCCCTAGCGGGGGAATTATTTGAGCAGTTCTTC
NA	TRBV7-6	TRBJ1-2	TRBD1	CASSLERQGRGGYTF	TGTGCCAGCAGCTTAGAGAGACAGGGGAGGGGAGGCTACACCTTC
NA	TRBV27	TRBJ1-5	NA	CASSLAPPAQHF	TGTGCCAGCAGTTTAGCCCCCCCGGCCCAGCATTTT